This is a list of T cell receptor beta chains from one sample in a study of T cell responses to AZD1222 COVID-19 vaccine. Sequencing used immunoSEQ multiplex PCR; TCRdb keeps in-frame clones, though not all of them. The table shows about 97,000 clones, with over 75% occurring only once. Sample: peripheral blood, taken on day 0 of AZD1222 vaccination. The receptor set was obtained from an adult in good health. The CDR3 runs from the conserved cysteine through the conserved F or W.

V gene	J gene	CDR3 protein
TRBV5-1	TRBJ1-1	CASSWTEGVNTEAFF
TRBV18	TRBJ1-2	CASSPQEGLHGYTF
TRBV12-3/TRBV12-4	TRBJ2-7	CASSLAGVGEQYF
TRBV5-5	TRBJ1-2	CASLYLPEGVFFGYTF
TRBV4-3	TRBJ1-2	CASSPTARGANYGYTF
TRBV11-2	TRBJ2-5	CASSKDRPLRETQYF
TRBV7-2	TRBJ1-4	CASSSRGWVEKLFF
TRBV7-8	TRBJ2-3	CASSLGSRLTDTQYF
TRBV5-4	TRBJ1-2	CASRGDGPTGYTF
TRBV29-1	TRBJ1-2	CSVDNGGANYGYTF
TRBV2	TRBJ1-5	CASWTGVIIQPQHF
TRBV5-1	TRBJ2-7	CASGRSGGAGEQYF
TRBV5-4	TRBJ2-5	CASSLYGQGRETQYF
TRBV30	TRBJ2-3	CAYDRLHTDTQYF
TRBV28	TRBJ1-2	CASSLRGLYGYTF
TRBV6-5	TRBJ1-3	CASEGANGNTIYF
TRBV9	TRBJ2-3	CASSLARTDTQYF
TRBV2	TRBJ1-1	CASPGTKNTEAFF
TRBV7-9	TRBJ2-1	CASSLRTYYNEQFF
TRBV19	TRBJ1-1	CASSILDRRPTEAFF
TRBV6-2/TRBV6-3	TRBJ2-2	CASSHGKGQPTGELFF
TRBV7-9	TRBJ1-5	CASSSDTYNQPQHF
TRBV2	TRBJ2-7	CASRVDRAGEQYF
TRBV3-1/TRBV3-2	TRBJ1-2	CASSDRVNYGYTF
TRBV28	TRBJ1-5	CASSNRRDRHSNQPQHF
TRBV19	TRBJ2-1	CASSLLRGGFDNEQFF
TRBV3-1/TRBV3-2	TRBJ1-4	CASSQFLNEKLFF
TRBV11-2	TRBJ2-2	CASSLRTGELFF
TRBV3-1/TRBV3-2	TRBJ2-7	CASRGATSYEQYF
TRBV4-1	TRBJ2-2	CASSQAGGQLTGELFF
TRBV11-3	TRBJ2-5	CASSPRGFETQYF
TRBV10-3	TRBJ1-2	CAISEGQGRNYGYTF
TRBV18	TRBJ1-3	CASSPHRRRGNTIYF
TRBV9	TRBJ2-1	CASSVAWTRNNEQFF
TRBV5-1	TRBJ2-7	CASSPGPTGIYEQYF
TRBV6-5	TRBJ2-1	CASSYSPSGVNEQFF
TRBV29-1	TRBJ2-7	CSVEAGNRYEQYF